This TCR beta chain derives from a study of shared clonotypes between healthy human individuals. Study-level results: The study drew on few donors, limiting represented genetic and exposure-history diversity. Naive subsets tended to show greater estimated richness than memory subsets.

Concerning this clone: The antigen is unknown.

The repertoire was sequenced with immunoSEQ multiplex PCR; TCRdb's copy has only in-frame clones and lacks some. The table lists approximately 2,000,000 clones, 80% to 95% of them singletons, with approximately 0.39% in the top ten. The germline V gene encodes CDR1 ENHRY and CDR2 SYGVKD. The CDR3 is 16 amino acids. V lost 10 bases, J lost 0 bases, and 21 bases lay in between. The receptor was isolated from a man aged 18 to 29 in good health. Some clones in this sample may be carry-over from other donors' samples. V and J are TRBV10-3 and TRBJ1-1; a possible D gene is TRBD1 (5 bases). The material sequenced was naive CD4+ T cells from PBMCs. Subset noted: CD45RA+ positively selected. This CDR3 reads CATTSKGEIMNTEAFF. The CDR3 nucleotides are TGTGCCACGACCTCGAAAGGGGAGATTATGAACACTGAAGCTTTCTTT.